Sequencing of this T cell receptor beta chain was carried out in a study of cytomegalovirus exposure and HLA in healthy donors. Notes on the study in general: Being productive about 90% or about 30% of the time was typical of most TCR beta V segments in an earlier analysis. Analyzed later, association rates of TCRs varied across HLA loci, with DRB1 most and HLA-C fewest.

As regards this clone: The target antigen is unknown.

Germline V gives CDR1 KGHSH, CDR2 LQKENI. V lost 5 bases to trimming and J lost 4 bases; unmatched junction nucleotides: 2. The CDR3 has 14 residues. PCR involved 60 Vbeta and 13 Jbeta primers. Produced via immunoSEQ multiplex PCR; TCRdb's table is partial and in-frame only. The sample contains 150,000 to 200,000 clones, roughly 79% of which appear only once. The chain has TRBV18 and TRBJ1-2, with 12 nucleotides matching TRBD1. This TCR was sampled from a woman between 25 and 40 years old in good health and CMV-seropositive. Sequences were obtained from PBMCs. The CDR3 here is CASSEGQGAYGYTF. CDR3 bases: TGTGCCAGCTCAGAGGGACAGGGGGCCTATGGCTACACCTTC.